Here is one TCR beta chain with its context. These data are taken from a study of technical replicates of blood from several donors. V was clipped by 0 bases and J by 6 bases, with 5 bases between them. Germline V gene data show CDR1 as ENHRY and CDR2 as SYGVKD. The CDR3 has 13 amino acids. TCRdb's copy holds only in-frame clones and misses some; the assay was immunoSEQ multiplex PCR. The sample records roughly 80,000 clones, 89% being singletons. The specimen sequenced was T cells isolated from PBMCs. This sequence joins TRBV10-3 and TRBJ2-2, with D uncertain. This receptor was obtained from a human donor in good health. For the CDR3, the DNA is TGTGCCATCAGTGAGTCCACGGCCGGGGAGCTGTTTTTT. Translating gives CAISESTAGELFF.